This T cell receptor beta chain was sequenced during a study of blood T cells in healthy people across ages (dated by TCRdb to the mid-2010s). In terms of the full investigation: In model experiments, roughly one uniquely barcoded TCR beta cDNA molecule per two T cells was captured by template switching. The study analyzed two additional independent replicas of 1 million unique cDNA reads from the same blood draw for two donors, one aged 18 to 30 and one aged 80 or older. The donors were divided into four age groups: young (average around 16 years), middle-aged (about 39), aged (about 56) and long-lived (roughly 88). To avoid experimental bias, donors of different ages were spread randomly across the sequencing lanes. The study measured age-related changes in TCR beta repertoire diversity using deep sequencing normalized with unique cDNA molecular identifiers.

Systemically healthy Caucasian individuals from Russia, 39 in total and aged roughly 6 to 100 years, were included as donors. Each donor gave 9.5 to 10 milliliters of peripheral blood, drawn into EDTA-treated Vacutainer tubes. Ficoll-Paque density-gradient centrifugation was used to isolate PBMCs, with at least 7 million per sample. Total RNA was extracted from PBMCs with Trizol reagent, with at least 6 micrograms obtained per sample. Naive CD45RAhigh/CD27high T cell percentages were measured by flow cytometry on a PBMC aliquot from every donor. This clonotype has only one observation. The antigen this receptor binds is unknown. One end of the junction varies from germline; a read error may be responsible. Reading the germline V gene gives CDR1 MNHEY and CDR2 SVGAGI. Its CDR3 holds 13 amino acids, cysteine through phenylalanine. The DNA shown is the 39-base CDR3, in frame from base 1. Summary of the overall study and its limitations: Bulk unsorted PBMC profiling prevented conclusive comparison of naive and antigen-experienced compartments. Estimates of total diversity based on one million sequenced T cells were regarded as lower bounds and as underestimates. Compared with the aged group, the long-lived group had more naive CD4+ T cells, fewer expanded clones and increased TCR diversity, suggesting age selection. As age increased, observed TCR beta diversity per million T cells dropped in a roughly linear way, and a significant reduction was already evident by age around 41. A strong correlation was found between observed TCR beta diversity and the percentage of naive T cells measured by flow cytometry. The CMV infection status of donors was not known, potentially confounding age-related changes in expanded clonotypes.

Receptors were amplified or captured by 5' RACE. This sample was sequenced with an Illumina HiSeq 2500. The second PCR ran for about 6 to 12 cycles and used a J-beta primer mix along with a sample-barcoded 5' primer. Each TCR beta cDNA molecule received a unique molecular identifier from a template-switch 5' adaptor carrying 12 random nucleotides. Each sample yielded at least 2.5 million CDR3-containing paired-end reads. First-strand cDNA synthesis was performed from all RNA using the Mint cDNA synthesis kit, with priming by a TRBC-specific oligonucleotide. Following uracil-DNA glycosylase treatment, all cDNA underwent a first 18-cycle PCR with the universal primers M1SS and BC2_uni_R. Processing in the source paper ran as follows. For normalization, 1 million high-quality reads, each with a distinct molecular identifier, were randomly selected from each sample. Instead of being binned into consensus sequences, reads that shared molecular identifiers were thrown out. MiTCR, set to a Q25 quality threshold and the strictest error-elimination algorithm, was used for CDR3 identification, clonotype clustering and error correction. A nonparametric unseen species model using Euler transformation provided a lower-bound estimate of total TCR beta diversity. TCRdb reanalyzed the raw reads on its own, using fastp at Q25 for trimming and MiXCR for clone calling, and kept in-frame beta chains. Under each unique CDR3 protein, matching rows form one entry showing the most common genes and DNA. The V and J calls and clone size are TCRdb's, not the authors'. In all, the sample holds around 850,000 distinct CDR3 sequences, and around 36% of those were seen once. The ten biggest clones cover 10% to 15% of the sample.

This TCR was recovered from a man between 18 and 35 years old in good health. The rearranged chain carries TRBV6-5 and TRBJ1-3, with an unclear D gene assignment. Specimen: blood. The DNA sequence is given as TGTGCCACCAGTTCCGGCCCTGGAAACACCATATATTTT. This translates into CATSSGPGNTIYF.